This T cell receptor beta chain was documented in a study of T cell changes during pregnancy in multiple sclerosis. Germline loops: CDR1 SGHAT, CDR2 FQNNGV. This CDR3 is 15 amino acids long. The J segment lost 2 bases and the V segment lost 5 bases, leaving 5 bases of the junction unmatched. Profiled with immunoSEQ multiplex PCR; TCRdb holds only in-frame clones, not every one. The table records some 74,000 clones, 85% to 95% of them present only once. The count of this clone is one. The receptor was derived from a female donor with multiple sclerosis, enrolled in a pregnancy study. This chain joins TRBV11-2 and TRBJ2-1; 8 bases align to TRBD1. The specimen was peripheral blood, collected before pregnancy. CDR3 sequence reads: CASSRDRGAYNEQFF. DNA of the CDR3: TGTGCCAGCAGCCGTGACAGGGGCGCCTACAATGAGCAGTTCTTC.